This T cell receptor beta chain was observed in a study of T-cell reconstitution after alpha-beta-depleted transplantation in children. This clonotype appeared many times. What it binds is unknown. Trimming pared 7 bases from V and 2 bases from J, leaving 17 bases between. The length of the CDR3 is 15 residues. CDR1 is MNHNS and CDR2 is SASEGT in the germline V gene. The study's findings and limits: Reportedly, roughly two months post-transplant, alpha-beta T cells arose from several hundred expanded graft clones. One year post-transplant, T-cell counts and diversity were largely derived from T cells produced anew. At day 60, the high TCRbeta diversity found in some patients originated from recipient T cells and thymic progenitors that had survived.

Preparation of the TCRbeta library was carried out with unique molecular identifiers. TCRdb reprocessed the PCR reads via MiXCR and lists one record per CDR3 protein. This sample carries hundreds of thousands of distinct CDR3 sequences, 15% to 20% of them seen once, and the ten largest clones take just under 30%. This clonotype was sampled from a boy in the first two years of life who had a stem cell transplant for Wiskott-Aldrich syndrome, so the T cells may come from the graft donor. The sample here was PBMCs, mostly from graft donor cells, taken 360 days after TCRalphabeta/CD19-depleted stem cell transplant. The gene calls are TRBV6-1 and TRBJ1-2; tentatively, D is TRBD1 (5 bases). The DNA for the CDR3 is TGTGCCAGCACGGTTGGGGGGGACGGAAACTATGGCTACACCTTC. Its translation: CASTVGGDGNYGYTF.